This TCR beta chain comes out of a study of blood T cell repertoires in COVID-19. Study processing details: The assay estimated nucleated cells by amplifying reference gene primers. Only in-frame clones appear in the TCRdb table, and some are missing; sequencing was by immunoSEQ multiplex PCR. That table is the source of V, J and clone size, and D and trimming were worked out from the DNA. The sample consists of around 300,000 clones, around 90% of them appearing once. Each recovered donor of Cohort 3 presented with two negative PCRs, clearance, or symptom resolution. V lost 7 bases to trimming and J lost 9 bases, with 13 bases between them. The CDR3 has 13 amino acids. Germline CDR1 and CDR2: MNHEY and SMNVEV (reference sequence).

The source material was PBMCs or T cells enriched from blood (not recorded which). The TCR was taken from a middle-aged woman who had recovered from COVID-19. This chain uses TRBV27 with TRBJ1-6; D unresolved. The CDR3 sequence: CASKSGLGSPLHF. CDR3 nucleotide sequence: TGTGCCAGCAAGTCGGGGTTAGGTTCACCCCTCCACTTT.